The 29 T cell receptor beta chains below all came from one sample that was sequenced in a study of T cell responses to AZD1222 COVID-19 vaccine. The data were produced by immunoSEQ multiplex PCR, yet TCRdb's version contains in-frame clones alone and is incomplete. The data contain approximately 180,000 clones, approximately 92% of them seen just once; the ten biggest clones take up roughly 1%. Sample: peripheral blood, taken 28 days after the second dose of the MenACWY control vaccine. These receptor sequences come from an adult who received the MenACWY meningococcal vaccine as a control.

The genes are TRBV7-9 and TRBJ2-2; tentative D call: TRBD2 (6 bases). Germline-derived CDR1 and CDR2 are SEHNR and FQNEAQ (reference sequence). Trimming pared 11 bases from V and 1 base from J, leaving 14 bases between. The CDR3 covers 14 residues. The CDR3 spells CAGEARGNTGELFF. The CDR3, as DNA: TGTGCCGGCGAGGCGCGGGGGAACACCGGGGAGCTGTTTTTT.

A single count supports this clone. The CDR3 DNA sequence: TGTGCCAGCAGCTTAGAGTACGGCGGTACCTACGAGCAGTACTTC. This translates into CASSLEYGGTYEQYF. The rearrangement joins TRBV7-2 to TRBJ2-7; D remains ambiguous. Germline loops: CDR1 SGHTA, CDR2 FQGNSA. V was clipped by 1 base and J by 2 bases, with 12 bases between them. The CDR3 is made up of 15 amino acids.

The chain has TRBV19 and TRBJ1-3; possibly TRBD1 for D (5 bases). The V end was cut by 7 bases, the J end by 2 bases, with 18 bases between. The CDR3 has 16 residues. Germline V lookup: CDR1 LNHDA, CDR2 SQIVND (reference sequence). CDR3 protein: CASTWDGRGAGNTIYF. The CDR3 DNA follows: TGTGCCAGTACCTGGGACGGAAGGGGTGCTGGAAACACCATATATTTT.

The J gene is TRBJ1-5, the V gene TRBV4-3; D is ambiguous. V lost 0 bases to trimming and J lost 9 bases, with 15 bases between them. The CDR3 is 15 amino acids. CDR1 is LGHNA and CDR2 is YSLEER in the germline V gene. CDR3 DNA: TGCGCCAGCAGCCAAGATAGTCCCCGCCATGGGCCCCAGCATTTT. Translating gives CASSQDSPRHGPQHF.

J is TRBJ2-7 and V is TRBV7-2, with no clear D. V lost 1 base to trimming and J lost 4 bases, with 11 bases between them. There are 14 residues in the CDR3. The V gene's germline CDR1 is SGHTA and CDR2 FQGNSA. CDR3 in DNA: TGTGCCAGCAGCTTAGGTTCCCCCGTGTACGAGCAGTACTTC. Its protein is CASSLGSPVYEQYF.

The J gene is TRBJ2-1, the V gene TRBV7-6; 13 bases map to TRBD2. Per germline, CDR1 SGHVS and CDR2 FNYEAQ. The CDR3 loop spans 15 amino acids. With V trimmed by 5 bases and J by 8 bases, 6 bases remained unmatched. This CDR3 reads CASSVRTSGGDEQFF. DNA of the CDR3: TGTGCCAGCAGCGTCCGGACTAGCGGGGGAGATGAGCAGTTCTTC.

This chain joins TRBV12-3 or TRBV12-4 and TRBJ2-4; weak D call: TRBD2 (5 bases). Between the trimmed V and J ends, which lost 6 bases and 8 bases, there was a span of 8 bases. This CDR3 region has 11 residues. The DNA of the CDR3 is TGTGCCAGCAGCCACGGGGACATTCAGTACTTC. This translates into CASSHGDIQYF.

The chain carries TRBV7-8 and TRBJ2-2; D unresolved. CDR1 is SGHVS, CDR2 FQNEAQ, per germline. This CDR3 comprises 14 residues. Trimming took off 4 bases at V and 1 base at J, with 7 bases between the two ends. The CDR3 sequence is CASSWTGNTGELFF. As DNA, the CDR3 is TGTGCCAGCAGCTGGACGGGGAACACCGGGGAGCTGTTTTTT.

The V and J genes are TRBV2 and TRBJ1-4, with 9 bases lining up with TRBD1. V was clipped by 3 bases and J by 8 bases; unmatched bases: 7. This CDR3 contains 15 residues. The germline gives CDR1 SNHLY, CDR2 FYNNEI. The CDR3 DNA sequence: TGTGCCAGCAGTGAGAACAGGGGGCTTCGGGAAAAACTGTTTTTT. As protein: CASSENRGLREKLFF.

The rearrangement uses TRBV5-1 and TRBJ1-1, with no clear D. CDR1 SGHRS and CDR2 YFSETQ come from the germline V gene. The length of the CDR3 is 13 residues. Trimming took 0 bases from V and 8 from J, leaving 11 bases between them. CDR3 sequence reads: CASSLASGGEAFF. In DNA form, the CDR3 reads TGCGCCAGCAGCTTGGCCTCGGGCGGGGAAGCTTTCTTT. Combining the CDR3 with reference TRBV5-1 and TRBJ1-1 gives the whole variable domain KAGVTQTPRYLIKTRGQQVTLSCSPISGHRSVSWYQQTPGQGLQFLFEYFSETQRNKGNFPGRFSGRQFSNSRSEMNVSTLELGDSALYLCASSLASGGEAFFGQGTRLTVV.

The chain recombines TRBV18 with TRBJ2-7; D is perhaps TRBD1 (5 bases). Germline values: CDR1 KGHSH, CDR2 LQKENI. The CDR3 is made up of 13 amino acids. Trimming pared 4 bases from V and 3 bases from J, leaving 10 bases between. CDR3 in amino acids: CASSRSDSYEQYF. The DNA for the CDR3 is TGTGCCAGCTCACGCTCAGACAGCTACGAGCAGTACTTC.

V usage is TRBV5-1 and J usage is TRBJ1-6; a possible D gene is TRBD1 (5 bases). This CDR3 has 15 amino acids. CDR1 and CDR2 (germline): SGHRS, YFSETQ. Trimming left V 4 bases short and J 10 bases short, with 18 bases between. The CDR3 DNA sequence: TGCGCCAGCAGCCTGGACACTATTCAAGGGTCACCCCTCCACTTT. Its protein is CASSLDTIQGSPLHF.

The V gene is TRBV7-4, the J gene TRBJ1-4; D uncertain. The CDR3 consists of 11 residues. V lost 3 bases and J 7 bases, leaving 3 bases between the germline ends. Germline values: CDR1 SGHVT, CDR2 SQSDAQ. In DNA, the CDR3 is TGTGCCAGCAGCTTTTCTGAAAAACTGTTTTTT. Translation gives CASSFSEKLFF.

The J gene is TRBJ2-1, the V gene TRBV5-1; no clear D gene. This CDR3 comprises 15 residues. V was cut by 1 base and J by 0 bases, with 8 bases left in between. In germline, CDR1 is SGHRS, CDR2 YFSETQ. CDR3 sequence (DNA): TGCGCCAGCAGCTTGTTGTCCGGCTCCTACAATGAGCAGTTCTTC. Its translation is CASSLLSGSYNEQFF.

This clone showed up just once. This chain uses TRBV3-1 (or the pseudogene TRBV3-2) with TRBJ1-6; no definite D call. Germline-derived CDR1 and CDR2 are LGHDT and YNNKEL (reference sequence). The CDR3 sequence is 14 residues long. Trimming took 4 bases from V and 8 from J, leaving 12 bases between them. CDR3 coding DNA: TGTGCCAGCAGCCCGCCAGTGGATCATTCACCCCTCCACTTT. Protein: CASSPPVDHSPLHF.

The genes are TRBV6-6 and TRBJ2-7; 14 bases agree with TRBD2. V trimming: 5 bases; J trimming: 2 bases; junction bases outside the gene matches: 14. The CDR3 contains 19 residues. Germline assignment: CDR1 MNHNY and CDR2 SVGAGI (reference sequence). CDR3 DNA sequence: TGTGCCAGCAGTCCCCTCGGGGCCCTGGGACTAGCGGGGGCCTACGAGCAGTACTTC. This codes for CASSPLGALGLAGAYEQYF.

This chain joins TRBV2 and TRBJ1-6, with D maybe TRBD1 (6 bases). V lost 5 bases and J 9 bases, leaving 14 bases between the germline ends. The CDR3 totals 14 residues. Looked up from germline, CDR1 is SNHLY and CDR2 is FYNNEI. CDR3 protein: CASSNRVTTSPLHF. The CDR3 DNA follows: TGTGCCAGCAGTAACAGGGTCACCACTTCACCCCTCCACTTT.

The chain combines TRBV15 with TRBJ1-1; D is undetermined. The germline V gene has CDR1 LNHNV and CDR2 YYDKDF (reference sequence). This CDR3 has 12 amino acids. Trimming shortened V by 1 base and J by 4 bases, and 4 bases separated the two germline ends. Written as DNA, the CDR3 is TGTGCCACCAGCAGAGTCCCCACTGAAGCTTTCTTT. Translating it yields CATSRVPTEAFF.

This clone was counted between two and nine times. This rearrangement joins TRBV6-5 to TRBJ2-2, with D perhaps matching TRBD1 (5 bases). The germline V gene has CDR1 MNHEY and CDR2 SVGAGI. The CDR3 consists of 14 residues. The V end was cut by 2 bases, the J end by 3 bases, with 7 bases between. The CDR3, as DNA: TGTGCCAGCAGTTACAGGGGTGACACCGGGGAGCTGTTTTTT. This encodes CASSYRGDTGELFF.

V gene TRBV4-3 combines with J gene TRBJ2-1; 7 bases are a match to TRBD2. Germline lookup yields CDR1 LGHNA and CDR2 YSLEER. The CDR3 has 14 residues. V shed 1 base, J shed 5 bases, and the junction held 2 bases outside the gene matches. The CDR3 loop reads CASSQALADNEQFF. The CDR3 DNA reads as TGCGCCAGCAGCCAAGCTCTAGCGGACAATGAGCAGTTCTTC.

The CDR3 sequence: CASTRTYYGYTF. Here the CDR3 DNA reads TGTGCCAGCACTCGGACGTACTATGGCTACACCTTC. The V gene is TRBV2, the J gene TRBJ1-2; D gene uncertain. Germline V gene lookup returns CDR1 SNHLY and CDR2 FYNNEI. The CDR3 extends over 12 amino acids. Trimming cost V 7 bases and J 3 bases, with 9 bases left between them.

The chain employs TRBV7-2 and TRBJ1-5; the match to TRBD1 covers 8 bases. V trimming: 2 bases; J trimming: 6 bases; junction bases outside the gene matches: 3. The CDR3 covers 14 residues. The germline V gene encodes CDR1 SGHTA and CDR2 FQGNSA. The CDR3 sequence: CASSLTGGPQPQHF. For the CDR3, the DNA is TGTGCCAGCAGCTTAACAGGGGGACCTCAGCCCCAGCATTTT.

A single count supports this clone. The chain employs TRBV10-1 and TRBJ2-7; TRBD1 agrees at 12 bases. Per the germline V gene, CDR1 is WNHNN and CDR2 is SYGVQD (reference sequence). The V and J ends lost 6 bases and 4 bases, in that order; junction bases with no gene match: 10. This CDR3 spans 16 amino acids. The CDR3 sequence: CASSGPGTGGGYEQYF. CDR3 sequence (DNA): TGCGCCAGCAGCGGACCAGGGACAGGGGGCGGATACGAGCAGTACTTC.

The chain carries TRBV4-2 and TRBJ2-3; 7 nucleotides align to TRBD2. Trimming took 4 bases from V and 0 from J; bases not matched to a gene: 16. This CDR3 is 19 amino acids long. CDR1 and CDR2 (germline): LGHNA, YNFKEQ. The chain's CDR3 is CASSPGTTGGGSSTDTQYF. CDR3 DNA sequence: TGTGCCAGCAGCCCCGGTACCACTGGGGGGGGGTCTAGCACAGATACGCAGTATTTT.

The chain has TRBV7-9 and TRBJ2-1; D may be TRBD1 or TRBD2 (6 bases each). Trimming took 1 base from V and 1 from J, leaving 11 bases between them. CDR1 and CDR2 (germline): SEHNR, FQNEAQ (reference sequence). This CDR3 is built from 16 residues. The CDR3 loop reads CASSLGGARSYNEQFF. CDR3 DNA: TGTGCCAGCAGCTTAGGGGGGGCAAGATCCTACAATGAGCAGTTCTTC.

The rearrangement links TRBV5-6 to TRBJ1-4; the D is unclear. The CDR3 extends over 14 amino acids. Germline CDR1 SGHDT, CDR2 YYEEEE. Between the trimmed V and J ends, which lost 5 bases and 3 bases, there was a span of 11 bases. The DNA for the CDR3 is TGTGCCAGCAGTTTCGGCCGGGCTAATGAAAAACTGTTTTTT. Translating it yields CASSFGRANEKLFF.

This chain links TRBV29-1 with TRBJ1-2, with a weak D call TRBD1 (5 bases). Germline V lookup: CDR1 SQVTM, CDR2 ANQGSEA. The CDR3 runs to 10 residues. The V and J ends lost 6 bases and 14 bases respectively, with 16 bases between them. The CDR3 DNA reads as TGCAGCGTAGTAGGGGAACTTGAAACCTTC. The encoded protein is CSVVGELETF.

This clone was seen only once. The J gene is TRBJ1-1, the V gene TRBV11-3, with D tentatively TRBD1 (6 bases). Per germline, CDR1 SGHNT and CDR2 YENEEA. The CDR3 has 13 amino acids. With 5 bases removed from V and 5 bases from J, the gap between germline ends came to 12 bases. In DNA, the CDR3 is TGTGCCAGCAGCCTTACAGGGCGGACTGAAGCTTTCTTT. Protein sequence: CASSLTGRTEAFF.

The chain links TRBV5-4 to TRBJ2-1; possibly TRBD2 for D (6 bases). V was pared by 0 bases and J by 5 bases, with 12 bases between. Germline CDR1 is SGHNT and CDR2 is YYREEE (reference sequence). The CDR3 loop spans 15 amino acids. The CDR3: CASSLGSGLNNEQFF. DNA of the CDR3: TGTGCCAGCAGCTTGGGTAGCGGCCTAAACAATGAGCAGTTCTTC.